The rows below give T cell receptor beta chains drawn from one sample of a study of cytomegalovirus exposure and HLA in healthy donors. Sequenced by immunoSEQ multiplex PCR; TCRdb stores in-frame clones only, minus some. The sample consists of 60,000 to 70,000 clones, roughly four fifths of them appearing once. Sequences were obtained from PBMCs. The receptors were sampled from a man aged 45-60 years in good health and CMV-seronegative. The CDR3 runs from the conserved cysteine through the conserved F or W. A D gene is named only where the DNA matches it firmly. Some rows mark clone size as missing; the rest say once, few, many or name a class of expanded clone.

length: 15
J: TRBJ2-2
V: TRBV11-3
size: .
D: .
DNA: TGTGCCAGCAGCTTAGCCAGCGGGAACACCGGGGAGCTGTTTTTT
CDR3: CASSLASGNTGELFF

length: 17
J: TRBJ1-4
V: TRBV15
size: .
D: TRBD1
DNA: TGTGCCACCAGCAGGGGAACGACCAGGGGGTCTAATGAAAAACTGTTTTTT
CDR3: CATSRGTTRGSNEKLFF

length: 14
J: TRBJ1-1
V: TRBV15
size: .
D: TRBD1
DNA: TGTGCCACCAGCACGACCCAGGGGGTTCTTAAGGCTTTCTTT
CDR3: CATSTTQGVLKAFF

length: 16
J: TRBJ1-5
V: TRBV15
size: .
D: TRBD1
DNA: TGTGCCACCAGAAATAGGACAGGGTGGAGCAATCAGCCCCAGCATTTT
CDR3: CATRNRTGWSNQPQHF

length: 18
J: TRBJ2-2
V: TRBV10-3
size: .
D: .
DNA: TGTGCCATCAGTGCCCGGCCGAGTAGCCCCGGGGGCACCGGGGAGCTGTTTTTT
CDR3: CAISARPSSPGGTGELFF

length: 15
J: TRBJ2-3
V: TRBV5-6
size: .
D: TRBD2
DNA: TGTGCCAGCAGCTCTTTACTAGCGGCAGCAGATACGCAGTATTTT
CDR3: CASSSLLAAADTQYF

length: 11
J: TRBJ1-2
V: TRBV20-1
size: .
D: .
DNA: TGCAGTGCTAGTCGGGACACTGGCTACACCTTC
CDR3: CSASRDTGYTF

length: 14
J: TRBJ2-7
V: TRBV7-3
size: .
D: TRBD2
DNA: TGTGCCAGCAGCTTAACGGGGACTACCGGGGAGCAGTACTTC
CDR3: CASSLTGTTGEQYF

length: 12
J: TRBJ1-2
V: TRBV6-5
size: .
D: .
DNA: TGTGCCAGCCCCCCCGGGGACTATGGCTACACCTTC
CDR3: CASPPGDYGYTF

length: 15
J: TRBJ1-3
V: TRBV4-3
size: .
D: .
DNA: TGCGCCAGCAGCCAAGATCCAGGGCAGAGAAACACCATATATTTT
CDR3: CASSQDPGQRNTIYF

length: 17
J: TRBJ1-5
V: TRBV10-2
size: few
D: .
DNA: TGCGCCAGCAGTGAGTCGAAGGGGATTCGGGGCAATCAGCCCCAGCATTTT
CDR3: CASSESKGIRGNQPQHF

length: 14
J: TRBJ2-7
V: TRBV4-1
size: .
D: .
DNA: TGCGCCAGCAGCCAAGCCCCCATTGCGCCCGAGCAGTACTTC
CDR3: CASSQAPIAPEQYF